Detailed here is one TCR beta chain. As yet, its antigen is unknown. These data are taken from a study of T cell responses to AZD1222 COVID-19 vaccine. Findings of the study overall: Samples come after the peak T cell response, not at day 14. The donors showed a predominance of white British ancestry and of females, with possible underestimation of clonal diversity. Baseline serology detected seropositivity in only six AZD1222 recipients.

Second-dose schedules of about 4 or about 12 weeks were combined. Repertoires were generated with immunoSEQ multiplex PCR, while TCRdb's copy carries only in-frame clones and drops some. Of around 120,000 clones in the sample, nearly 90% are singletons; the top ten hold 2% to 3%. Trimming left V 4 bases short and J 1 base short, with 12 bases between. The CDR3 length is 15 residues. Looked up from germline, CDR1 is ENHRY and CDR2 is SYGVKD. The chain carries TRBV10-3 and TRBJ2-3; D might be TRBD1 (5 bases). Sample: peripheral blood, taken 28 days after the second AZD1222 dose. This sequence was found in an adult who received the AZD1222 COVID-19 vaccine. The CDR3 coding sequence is TGTGCCATCAGTGCTTCTGACAGCCGCACAGATACGCAGTATTTT. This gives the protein CAISASDSRTDTQYF.